This TCR beta chain was sequenced in a study of shared T cell receptors in the human thymus. Some clones are missing from TCRdb's copy, which holds only in-frame ones; the method was immunoSEQ multiplex PCR. The data contain about 730,000 clones, over 75% of them singletons. The CDR3 extends over 16 amino acids. Germline CDR1 is MNHEY and CDR2 is SMNVEV (reference sequence). V shed 5 bases, J shed 10 bases, and the junction held 9 bases outside the gene matches. Another study also made use of these data, one on human thymus T cells.

This chain joins TRBV27 and TRBJ1-6; TRBD1 agrees at 12 bases. The sequencing input was thymocytes. This sequence originates from a girl less than two years old with a congenital heart defect. The CDR3 sequence: CASSASRDRGRSPLHF. CDR3 in DNA: TGTGCCAGCAGTGCATCCCGGGACAGGGGGCGGTCACCCCTCCACTTT.